The T cell receptor (beta chain) described here comes from a study of blood T cells in healthy people across ages (dated by TCRdb to between 2015 and 2016). Regarding the research as a whole: Template switching captured roughly one uniquely barcoded TCR beta cDNA molecule per two T cells in model experiments. To track age-related changes in TCR beta repertoire diversity, the study relied on deep sequencing normalized with unique cDNA molecular identifiers. The donors were split into four age groups: young (average 16 years), middle-aged (about 40), aged (about 62) and long-lived (about 82). To avoid experimental bias, donors of different ages were distributed randomly across sequencing lanes. The study analyzed two additional independent replicas of 1 million unique cDNA reads from the same blood draw for two donors, one aged 18 to 30 and one aged 80 or older.

Overall results and qualifications from the work: Since profiling was done on bulk unsorted PBMCs, naive and antigen-experienced compartments could not be conclusively compared. The percentage of naive T cells measured by flow cytometry correlated strongly with observed TCR beta diversity. Estimates of total diversity from one million sequenced T cells were regarded as lower bounds and underestimates. Compared with the aged group, the long-lived group had more naive CD4+ T cells, fewer expanded clones and increased TCR diversity, suggesting age selection. Because donor CMV infection status was unknown, age-related changes in expanded clonotypes were potentially confounded. Observed TCR beta diversity per million T cells fell roughly linearly with age, and a significant reduction was already apparent by age around 39.

Systemically healthy Caucasian individuals from Russia, around 39 in total and aged 6 to 90 years, were included as donors. About 10 milliliters of peripheral blood were drawn from each donor into EDTA-treated Vacutainer tubes. Ficoll-Paque density-gradient centrifugation was used to isolate PBMCs, with at least 7 million per sample. Total RNA was extracted from PBMCs with Trizol reagent, with at least 6 micrograms obtained per sample. For every donor, an aliquot of PBMCs went through flow cytometry to measure the percentages of naive CD45RAhigh/CD27high T cells. Trimming accounts for 4 bases at V and 4 bases at J, while the number of junction bases matched to no gene is 6. CDR1 SGHRS and CDR2 YFSETQ were looked up in the germline V gene. The CDR3 sequence holds 16 residues, the cysteine and phenylalanine included. The CDR3 DNA has 48 bases and is translated from base 1. To prepare the library, 5' RACE was applied. The sequencer listed for this sample is Illumina HiSeq 2500. A second roughly 6 to 12 cycle PCR used a sample-barcoded 5' primer and a J-beta primer mix. A template-switch 5' adaptor carrying 12 random nucleotides introduced a unique molecular identifier onto each TCR beta cDNA molecule. Each sample yielded at least 3 million CDR3-containing paired-end reads. First-strand cDNA synthesis was performed from all RNA using the Mint cDNA synthesis kit, with priming by a TRBC-specific oligonucleotide. Following uracil-DNA glycosylase treatment, a first 18-cycle PCR with universal primers M1SS and BC2_uni_R was performed on all cDNA. In the original analysis: Normalization of each sample was performed by random selection of 1 million high-quality reads, each carrying a distinct molecular identifier. Instead of being binned into consensus sequences, reads that shared molecular identifiers were thrown out. MiTCR, with a Q25 quality threshold and the strictest error-elimination algorithm, was used for CDR3 identification, clonotype clustering and error correction. A nonparametric unseen species model with Euler transformation was used to estimate lower-bound total TCR beta diversity. TCRdb itself trimmed the public reads at Q25 with fastp, ran MiXCR and retained productive beta chains. Every entry covers one CDR3 protein and lists the most common genes and DNA from its rows. The V and J calls shown here were made by TCRdb, not taken from the authors' results. In this sample the table shows hundreds of thousands of distinct CDR3 sequences, about 54% of which occur a single time. The top ten clonotypes cover 35% to 40% of the sample.

Remarks on this clonotype: What antigen it recognizes has not been identified. Base qualities are not provided; no much larger clone lies one nucleotide away.

The specimen was blood. The rearrangement combines TRBV5-1 with TRBJ2-1; 12 middle bases align to TRBD2. This TCR derives from a man in his sixties in good health. The DNA sequence is as follows: TGCGCCAGCAGCGCAACTAGCGGGGGGACTTACAATGAGCAGTTCTTC. It encodes CASSATSGGTYNEQFF.